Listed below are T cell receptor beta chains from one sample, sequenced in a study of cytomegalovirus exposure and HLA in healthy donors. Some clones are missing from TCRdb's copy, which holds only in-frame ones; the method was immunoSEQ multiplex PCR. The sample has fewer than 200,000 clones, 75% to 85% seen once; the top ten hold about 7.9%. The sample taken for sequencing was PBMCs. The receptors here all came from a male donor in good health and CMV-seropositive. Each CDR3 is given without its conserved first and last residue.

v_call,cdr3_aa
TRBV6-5,MVAGGSTDTQY
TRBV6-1,ASSATSVQETQY
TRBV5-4,ASSREFNTEAF
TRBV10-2,ASSATRELF
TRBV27,ASSLPGSNQPQH
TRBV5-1,ASSLTGRQDSPLH
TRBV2,ASSREGSAGFT
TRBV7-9,SSSLEGRASEQY
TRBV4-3,ASSQSPGSGYEQY
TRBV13,ASSLMGIRAEAF
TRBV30,AWSAGQGHTEAF
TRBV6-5,ASATSTEGTEAF
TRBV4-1,ASSHLIEMNTEAF
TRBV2,ASRNRVGGNTIY
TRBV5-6,ASSSQMFTSGADYEQY
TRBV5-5,ASSPSGGSPHEQF
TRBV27,ASSVPGNEQF
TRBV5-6,ASTSEGATWDTQY